This record looks at one TCR beta chain sequence and its context. What it binds is not known. The data are from a study of shared clonotypes between healthy human individuals. Study-wide findings and caveats: Rarefaction showed sorted-subset sequencing was incomplete despite large depth.

Germline V gives CDR1 MNHEY, CDR2 SVGAGI. The V gene lost 10 bases and the J gene lost 1 base, with 16 bases spanning the gap. The CDR3 loop spans 14 amino acids. The assay was immunoSEQ multiplex PCR, and TCRdb's table has in-frame clones only and misses some. In the table there are 500,000 to 550,000 clones, around 96% of which are singletons. This receptor was taken from a woman aged 25 to 39 in good health. Sequencing used naive CD4+ T cells sorted from blood. Subset reported: CD45RA+ positively selected. The rearrangement uses TRBV6-5 and TRBJ1-2; the D is unclear. CDR3 sequence (DNA): TGTGCCACCAAAAAGGGCCGTGATAACTATGGCTACACCTTC. It codes for CATKKGRDNYGYTF.